These 21 T cell receptor beta chains were all obtained from the same sample, sequenced in a study of Graves' ophthalmopathy and Graves' hyperthyroidism. TCR beta CDR3 amplification used RNA transcripts. HTBI primers were employed in first-round RT-PCR, then a second-round multiplex PCR followed. From the multiplex PCR reads, TCRdb called clonotypes with MiXCR, one entry per CDR3 protein. Of hundreds of thousands of distinct CDR3 sequences in the sample, 20% to 25% were seen once. Sequencing was performed on peripheral blood. The origin of the receptors is a woman aged 45-60 years with Graves' ophthalmopathy.

With respect to this clonotype: A much larger clone differs from this one at a single base, so this may be a read error. The chain uses TRBV11-2 and TRBJ2-3, with 11 bases matching TRBD2. Trimming at V came to 7 bases and at J to 9 bases, leaving 15 bases not matched to a gene. CDR3 length equals 16 residues. Germline V CDR1 and CDR2: SGHAT, FQNNGV. For the CDR3, the DNA is TGTGCCAGCATATATAGCGGGAGGGCCGGGCTGGAGACGCAGTATTTT. The encoded protein is CASIYSGRAGLETQYF.

This clonotype was picked up many times. The V gene is TRBV19, the J gene TRBJ2-7; TRBD2 matches at 7 bases. This CDR3 region has 15 residues. Germline CDR1 reads LNHDA; CDR2 reads SQIVND (reference sequence). V shed 1 base, J shed 5 bases, and the junction held 8 bases outside the gene matches. CDR3 in amino acids: CASSIGRGSGHEQYF. The CDR3 nucleotides read TGTGCCAGTAGTATAGGGCGCGGGAGCGGCCACGAGCAGTACTTC. Full variable domain (remainder filled in from reference TRBV19 and TRBJ2-7): DGGITQSPKYLFRKEGQNVTLSCEQNLNHDAMYWYRQDPGQGLRLIYYSQIVNDFQKGDIAEGYSVSREKKESFPLTVTSAQKNPTAFYLCASSIGRGSGHEQYFGPGTRLTVT.

This clonotype was observed at least ten times. For the CDR3, the DNA is TGCGCCAGCAGCTTCCCCTCCCGCGGGAGCTCCTACGAGCAGTACTTC. It codes for CASSFPSRGSSYEQYF. The chain uses TRBV5-1 and TRBJ2-7, with 7 nucleotides matching TRBD2. The V segment lost 2 bases and the J segment 0 bases; nucleotides outside the gene matches: 8. Germline V gives CDR1 SGHRS, CDR2 YFSETQ. This CDR3 region has 16 residues. The whole variable domain, remainder taken from reference TRBV5-1 and TRBJ2-7, is KAGVTQTPRYLIKTRGQQVTLSCSPISGHRSVSWYQQTPGQGLQFLFEYFSETQRNKGNFPGRFSGRQFSNSRSEMNVSTLELGDSALYLCASSFPSRGSSYEQYFGPGTRLTVT.

This clonotype was seen many times. The V gene is TRBV4-1, the J gene TRBJ1-3, with D unresolved. Germline V gene lookup returns CDR1 MGHRA and CDR2 YSYEKL. V lost 0 bases and J 5 bases, leaving 8 bases between the germline ends. The CDR3 is made up of 14 amino acids. Written as DNA, the CDR3 is TGCGCCAGCAGCCAAGAGGTCAGAAGAAACACCATATATTTT. It translates to CASSQEVRRNTIYF.

The chain couples TRBV20-1 to TRBJ2-7; 9 bases are shared with TRBD2. This CDR3 contains 15 residues. Germline CDR1 reads DFQATT; CDR2 reads SNEGSKA (reference sequence). The ends lost 5 bases at V and 6 bases at J; junction bases unmatched: 14. The CDR3 DNA reads as TGCAGTGCTCGATCTTGGGCGGGAGGGCTCCGCGAGCAGTACTTC. This translates into CSARSWAGGLREQYF.

This clonotype was recorded at least ten times. The rearrangement uses TRBV11-2 and TRBJ1-1; perhaps TRBD1 as D (5 bases). CDR3 length: 13 residues. Looked up from germline, CDR1 is SGHAT and CDR2 is FQNNGV. Trimming took 2 bases from V and 10 from J, leaving 14 bases between them. CDR3 sequence reads: CASSLRRGVGAFF. Here the CDR3 DNA reads TGTGCCAGCAGCTTACGGAGGGGTGTTGGAGCTTTCTTT.

In this sample, this clonotype turned up many times. This chain links TRBV6-2 or TRBV6-3 with TRBJ1-5; 9 nucleotides match TRBD1. Germline V CDR1 and CDR2: MNHEY, SVGEGT. Unmatched junction bases numbered 2, after V lost 1 base and J lost 1 base. The CDR3 is 16 residues long. Here the CDR3 DNA reads TGTGCCAGCAGTTACTGGACAGGGGACAGCAATCAGCCCCAGCATTTT. It codes for CASSYWTGDSNQPQHF.

This clonotype appeared many times. V and J are TRBV11-2 and TRBJ1-1, with D unclear. Between the trimmed V and J ends, which lost 1 base and 1 base, there was a span of 16 bases. Per germline, CDR1 SGHAT and CDR2 FQNNGV. CDR3 length: 17 amino acids. As DNA, the CDR3 is TGTGCCAGCAGCTTAGGTCTTGGACGCCTAGGGAACACTGAAGCTTTCTTT. Amino acid sequence: CASSLGLGRLGNTEAFF.

This clonotype has a count of ten or more. The rearrangement links TRBV6-1 to TRBJ1-5, with D maybe TRBD1 (5 bases). V shed 11 bases and J shed 0 bases, with 11 bases lying between them. Germline-derived CDR1 and CDR2 are MNHNS and SASEGT. This CDR3 is 13 amino acids long. The CDR3 region has the DNA TGTGCCGGGGGGGAAAATAGCAATCAGCCCCAGCATTTT. Protein product: CAGGENSNQPQHF.

This clonotype came up many times. This chain joins TRBV29-1 and TRBJ2-5; no clear D gene. V was pared by 5 bases and J by 5 bases, with 9 bases between. Germline assignment: CDR1 SQVTM and CDR2 ANQGSEA. The CDR3 is made up of 11 amino acids. The CDR3 region has the DNA TGCAGCGTTTCTAGTTCGGAGACCCAGTACTTC. Its protein is CSVSSSETQYF.

This clonotype was counted a few times. The chain is built from TRBV7-9 and TRBJ2-7; tentative D call: TRBD2 (6 bases). This CDR3 has 15 residues. V was cut by 4 bases and J by 7 bases, with 20 bases left in between. Germline V lookup: CDR1 SEHNR, CDR2 FQNEAQ (reference sequence). For the CDR3, the DNA is TGTGCCAGCAGCTCTAACCGGGACTCGATTACGGAGCAGTACTTC. Its translation: CASSSNRDSITEQYF.

The gene calls are TRBV27 and TRBJ1-2; maybe TRBD1 (5 bases). The V end was cut by 5 bases, the J end by 3 bases, with 13 bases between. CDR3 length: 14 residues. CDR1 is MNHEY, CDR2 SMNVEV, per germline (reference sequence). The CDR3 sequence is CASSPAGEYYGYTF. In nucleotides, the CDR3 is TGTGCCAGCAGTCCAGCGGGGGAATACTATGGCTACACCTTC.

At least ten counts were recorded for this clonotype. The chain couples TRBV7-3 to TRBJ1-1, with TRBD1 matching 7 bases. The J segment lost 5 bases and the V segment lost 5 bases, leaving 5 bases of the junction unmatched. Germline values: CDR1 SGHTA, CDR2 FQGTGA. This CDR3 comprises 13 residues. The CDR3 sequence: CASSRDRVTEAFF. The CDR3, as DNA: TGTGCCAGCAGCAGAGACAGGGTTACTGAAGCTTTCTTT.

The rearrangement joins TRBV7-2 to TRBJ1-1; D unresolved. Germline CDR1 SGHTA, CDR2 FQGNSA. The CDR3 contains 14 residues. V was pared by 0 bases and J by 1 base, with 6 bases between. In nucleotides, the CDR3 is TGTGCCAGCAGCTTAGCGAACCGGAACACTGAAGCTTTCTTT. This translates into CASSLANRNTEAFF.

This clonotype was recorded many times. The chain carries TRBV2 and TRBJ1-2, with D tentatively TRBD1 (5 bases). Trimming cost V 3 bases and J 8 bases, with 19 bases left between them. The CDR3 contains 15 residues. Germline V CDR1 and CDR2: SNHLY, FYNNEI. The CDR3 spells CASSERLSGREGYTF. The CDR3 nucleotides are TGTGCCAGCAGTGAGCGACTCTCAGGGCGGGAGGGCTACACCTTC.

The chain has TRBV27 and TRBJ2-7; a possible D gene is TRBD2 (5 bases). Trimming took 7 bases from V and 6 from J, leaving 16 bases between them. CDR3 size: 13 residues. Germline CDR1 and CDR2: MNHEY and SMNVEV (reference sequence). CDR3 sequence (DNA): TGTGCCAGCACCCGAGGGTTGGGTGGCGAGCAGTACTTC. Translation: CASTRGLGGEQYF.

This clonotype was picked up many times. The rearrangement uses TRBV19 and TRBJ1-1, with a weak D call TRBD1 (5 bases). Germline V CDR1 and CDR2: LNHDA, SQIVND (reference sequence). V lost 4 bases and J 6 bases, leaving 15 bases between the germline ends. The CDR3 spans 14 residues. CDR3 loop: CASSTGPGRSEAFF. The CDR3 DNA sequence: TGTGCCAGTAGTACAGGGCCCGGAAGGTCTGAAGCTTTCTTT. The whole variable domain, remainder taken from reference TRBV19 and TRBJ1-1, is DGGITQSPKYLFRKEGQNVTLSCEQNLNHDAMYWYRQDPGQGLRLIYYSQIVNDFQKGDIAEGYSVSREKKESFPLTVTSAQKNPTAFYLCASSTGPGRSEAFFGQGTRLTVV.

V is TRBV12-3 or TRBV12-4 and J is TRBJ1-1, with a possible D match to TRBD1 (6 bases). This CDR3 spans 13 amino acids. The V and J ends lost 6 bases and 8 bases respectively, with 16 bases between them. Written as DNA, the CDR3 is TGTGCCAGCAGAGAGAGACAGGCACTAGAAGCTTTCTTT. It translates to CASRERQALEAFF.

The J gene is TRBJ2-7, the V gene TRBV24-1, with a tentative D call TRBD2 (6 bases). Looked up from germline, CDR1 is KGHDR and CDR2 is SFDVKD. Trimming removed 3 bases from V and 5 bases from J, with 19 bases in between. CDR3 length: 16 amino acids. The CDR3 DNA sequence: TGTGCCACCAGTGATGCCTGGGCGGAGGGTACCGACGAGCAGTACTTC. It encodes CATSDAWAEGTDEQYF.

The chain combines TRBV5-1 with TRBJ2-7, with 10 nucleotides matching TRBD1. CDR1 and CDR2 (germline): SGHRS, YFSETQ. The CDR3 runs to 14 residues. Trimming removed 6 bases from V and 4 bases from J; junction bases left unmatched: 7. The CDR3 bases are TGCGCCAGCACCCGCCCGGGACAGGGGTACGAGCAGTACTTC. Amino acids: CASTRPGQGYEQYF.

The table lists this clonotype with many counts. The chain employs TRBV15 and TRBJ2-4; D not resolved. The V end lost 1 base, the J end lost 0 bases, and 10 bases lay between the germline ends. Per germline, CDR1 LNHNV and CDR2 YYDKDF (reference sequence). This CDR3 spans 16 amino acids. Written as DNA, the CDR3 is TGTGCCACCAGCAGAGCTTCTAGGATAGCCAAAAACATTCAGTACTTC. Protein product: CATSRASRIAKNIQYF.